Below, 26 T cell receptor beta chains from the same sample are listed, as sequenced in a study of T cell responses to AZD1222 COVID-19 vaccine. The data were produced by immunoSEQ multiplex PCR, yet TCRdb's version contains in-frame clones alone and is incomplete. The table shows under 200,000 clones, with 94% occurring only once. The specimen was peripheral blood, collected on day 0 of AZD1222 vaccination. These receptors were obtained from an adult in good health.

The chain recombines TRBV9 with TRBJ2-3; D might be TRBD1 (6 bases). The CDR3 extends over 15 amino acids. Germline V gene lookup returns CDR1 SGDLS and CDR2 YYNGEE. V lost 0 bases and J lost 3, with 11 bases in between. CDR3 residues: CASSVAGVSTDTQYF. The CDR3 nucleotides read TGTGCCAGCAGCGTAGCAGGGGTTAGTACAGATACGCAGTATTTT.

The rearrangement uses TRBV5-1 and TRBJ2-5, with TRBD1 matching 10 bases. The V and J ends lost 4 bases and 3 bases, in that order; junction bases with no gene match: 3. Germline values: CDR1 SGHRS, CDR2 YFSETQ. This CDR3 is 14 amino acids long. CDR3 in amino acids: CASSGGQGKETQYF. The CDR3 nucleotides are TGCGCCAGCAGCGGGGGACAGGGGAAAGAGACCCAGTACTTC.

The chain carries TRBV18 and TRBJ2-1; 7 bases are a match to TRBD2. Germline V lookup: CDR1 KGHSH, CDR2 LQKENI. The CDR3 is made up of 16 amino acids. The V segment lost 0 bases and the J segment 5 bases; nucleotides outside the gene matches: 7. The CDR3 DNA reads as TGTGCCAGCTCACCACCCCTCCTTGCGGGAGACAATGAGCAGTTCTTC. Amino acids: CASSPPLLAGDNEQFF.

V usage is TRBV4-2 and J usage is TRBJ2-1, with D maybe TRBD2 (6 bases). Per germline, CDR1 LGHNA and CDR2 YNFKEQ. V was cut by 4 bases and J by 4 bases, with 11 bases left in between. This CDR3 region has 14 residues. The CDR3 is CASSPGEEYNEQFF. Here the CDR3 DNA reads TGTGCCAGCAGCCCGGGGGAGGAGTACAATGAGCAGTTCTTC.

The V and J genes are TRBV5-1 and TRBJ1-1; D uncertain. The CDR3 runs to 18 residues. CDR1 is SGHRS and CDR2 is YFSETQ in the germline V gene. V dropped 0 bases and J dropped 1 base, with 19 bases sitting between them. The CDR3 region is CASSLAFGDGPPNTEAFF. The CDR3 bases are TGCGCCAGCAGCTTGGCCTTCGGTGACGGACCCCCGAACACTGAAGCTTTCTTT. The full variable domain, in which reference TRBV5-1 and TRBJ1-1 provide the parts outside the CDR3, is KAGVTQTPRYLIKTRGQQVTLSCSPISGHRSVSWYQQTPGQGLQFLFEYFSETQRNKGNFPGRFSGRQFSNSRSEMNVSTLELGDSALYLCASSLAFGDGPPNTEAFFGQGTRLTVV.

This chain joins TRBV28 and TRBJ1-2; TRBD1 aligns across 10 bases. The CDR3 consists of 15 residues. Germline CDR1 MDHEN, CDR2 SYDVKM. The V segment lost 6 bases and the J segment 4 bases; nucleotides outside the gene matches: 8. The CDR3 is CASSRRDRGSYGYTF. CDR3 in DNA: TGTGCCAGCAGCAGACGGGACAGGGGATCCTATGGCTACACCTTC.

The chain has TRBV7-9 and TRBJ2-2; 8 positions agree with TRBD1. The CDR3 has 15 amino acids. Germline lookup yields CDR1 SEHNR and CDR2 FQNEAQ (reference sequence). Unmatched junction bases numbered 2, after V lost 5 bases and J lost 0 bases. The CDR3 DNA reads as TGTGCCAGCAGCCTACAGGGGGCGAACACCGGGGAGCTGTTTTTT. Residues: CASSLQGANTGELFF.

The chain uses TRBV7-9 and TRBJ1-5; 8 nucleotides agree with TRBD1. Germline V lookup: CDR1 SEHNR, CDR2 FQNEAQ (reference sequence). The CDR3 consists of 15 residues. Trimming took 5 bases from V and 7 from J; bases not matched to a gene: 10. The CDR3 region is CASSAQGATGQPQHF. The CDR3 DNA sequence: TGTGCCAGCAGCGCCCAGGGGGCCACTGGGCAGCCCCAGCATTTT.

CDR3 sequence: CASSQRGSSYEQYF. CDR3 sequence (DNA): TGTGCCAGCAGTCAGAGAGGCTCGAGCTACGAGCAGTACTTC. The chain couples TRBV6-5 to TRBJ2-7, with D unclear. Germline lookup yields CDR1 MNHEY and CDR2 SVGAGI. The CDR3 runs 14 residues. V lost 5 bases and J lost 3, with 14 bases in between.

As concerns this clone: Other DNA sequences from this sample encode an identical CDR3 as well. This rearrangement joins TRBV18 to TRBJ1-6; D not resolved. The germline V gene has CDR1 KGHSH and CDR2 LQKENI. This CDR3 contains 13 residues. The V gene lost 3 bases and the J gene lost 6 bases, with 6 bases spanning the gap. CDR3 amino acids: CASSPDRNSPLHF. The CDR3 DNA is TGTGCCAGCTCACCGGACCGTAATTCACCCCTCCACTTT. Looking up the rest from reference TRBV18 and TRBJ1-6 gives the full variable domain: NAGVMQNPRHLVRRRGQEARLRCSPMKGHSHVYWYRQLPEEGLKFMVYLQKENIIDESGMPKERFSAEFPKEGPSILRIQQVVRGDSAAYFCASSPDRNSPLHFGNGTRLTVT.

The chain has TRBV29-1 and TRBJ2-3; 10 nucleotides agree with TRBD2. Looked up from germline, CDR1 is SQVTM and CDR2 is ANQGSEA. V gave up 8 bases and J gave up 8 bases; unmatched junction bases: 13. The CDR3 spans 14 residues. In nucleotides, the CDR3 is TGCAGCTCTTCGCTAGCGGGAGTTTCCTCTACGCAGTATTTT. As protein: CSSSLAGVSSTQYF.

As for this clone: Additional DNA sequences in this sample encode the identical CDR3. The genes are TRBV5-1 and TRBJ2-7, with 8 bases identical to TRBD1. Germline trimming cut 3 bases from V and 5 bases from J; bases unmatched to any gene: 13. The V gene's germline CDR1 is SGHRS and CDR2 YFSETQ. The CDR3 loop spans 16 amino acids. CDR3 protein: CASSSPRGQAPHEQYF. In DNA form, the CDR3 reads TGCGCCAGCAGCTCGCCCCGGGGACAGGCCCCTCACGAGCAGTACTTC.

The V call is TRBV24-1, the J call TRBJ1-2; 9 nucleotides agree with TRBD1. Germline CDR1 is KGHDR and CDR2 is SFDVKD. V lost 5 bases and J lost 3; bases outside the gene matches: 6. CDR3 length equals 15 residues. CDR3 sequence (DNA): TGTGCCACCAGTGCTCCGGGACAGGGCGACTATGGCTACACCTTC. This sequence encodes CATSAPGQGDYGYTF.

The chain joins TRBV7-6 to TRBJ2-5; unclear D gene. Trimming took off 5 bases at V and 2 bases at J, with 12 bases between the two ends. CDR1 is SGHVS and CDR2 is FNYEAQ in the germline V gene. The CDR3 runs to 14 residues. This CDR3 is CASSLRIDQETQYF. In nucleotides, the CDR3 is TGTGCCAGCAGCCTCCGGATCGATCAAGAGACCCAGTACTTC.

The rearrangement joins TRBV21-1 to TRBJ2-7; the D call TRBD2 from the table was never checked on the DNA. TRBV21-1 counts as a pseudogene. The CDR3 covers 17 residues. The CDR3 nucleotides are TGTGCCAGCAGCAAAGTGGGCACTAGCGGGACTGCCTACGAGCAGTACTTC. It specifies CASSKVGTSGTAYEQYF.

This chain connects TRBV7-9 to TRBJ1-6, with 8 bases identical to TRBD1. V shed 5 bases, J shed 7 bases, and the junction held 7 bases outside the gene matches. Germline V gene lookup returns CDR1 SEHNR and CDR2 FQNEAQ (reference sequence). CDR3 length: 15 residues. The CDR3 here is CASSVRQGTNSPLHF. Here the CDR3 DNA reads TGTGCCAGCAGCGTAAGACAGGGGACGAATTCACCCCTCCACTTT.

The chain couples TRBV5-1 to TRBJ1-2; D perhaps matches TRBD1 (5 bases). The V end lost 0 bases, the J end lost 6 bases, and 12 bases lay between the germline ends. The CDR3 consists of 14 residues. The germline gives CDR1 SGHRS, CDR2 YFSETQ. The CDR3 reads CASSLEADTDGYTF. The CDR3 nucleotides are TGCGCCAGCAGCTTGGAAGCGGACACGGATGGCTACACCTTC. The full variable domain, completed using reference TRBV5-1 and TRBJ1-2, is KAGVTQTPRYLIKTRGQQVTLSCSPISGHRSVSWYQQTPGQGLQFLFEYFSETQRNKGNFPGRFSGRQFSNSRSEMNVSTLELGDSALYLCASSLEADTDGYTFGSGTRLTVV.

V usage is TRBV18 and J usage is TRBJ1-1; TRBD1 aligns across 8 bases. Trimming cost V 3 bases and J 6 bases; bases outside gene matches: 9. This CDR3 region has 15 residues. The V gene's germline CDR1 is KGHSH and CDR2 LQKENI. CDR3 coding DNA: TGTGCCAGCTCACCCCTTCAGGGGGCGAAGGCTGAAGCTTTCTTT. This translates into CASSPLQGAKAEAFF.

This sequence joins TRBV29-1 and TRBJ1-1; D gene unclear. Looked up from germline, CDR1 is SQVTM and CDR2 is ANQGSEA. Trimming removed 7 bases at V and 2 bases at J, with 8 bases between. The CDR3 runs 11 residues. The CDR3 region is CSGGENTEAFF. The CDR3 nucleotides are TGCAGCGGCGGGGAAAACACTGAAGCTTTCTTT. Full variable domain (rest looked up from reference TRBV29-1 and TRBJ1-1): SAVISQKPSRDICQRGTSLTIQCQVDSQVTMMFWYRQQPGQSLTLIATANQGSEATYESGFVIDKFPISRPNLTFSTLTVSNMSPEDSSIYLCSGGENTEAFFGQGTRLTVV.

This sequence joins TRBV3-1 (or the pseudogene TRBV3-2) and TRBJ1-2, with TRBD1 matching over 9 bases. Trimming at V came to 8 bases and at J to 2 bases, leaving 15 bases not matched to a gene. The CDR3 covers 17 residues. Germline V gene sequence: CDR1 LGHDT, CDR2 YNNKEL (reference sequence). CDR3: CASAYRGAGQGNYGYTF. In DNA form, the CDR3 reads TGTGCCAGCGCTTATCGAGGGGCGGGACAGGGAAACTATGGCTACACCTTC.

The chain is built from TRBV28 and TRBJ1-6; D remains ambiguous. Germline V gene data show CDR1 as MDHEN and CDR2 as SYDVKM. The CDR3 spans 16 residues. Trimming shortened V by 3 bases and J by 0 bases, and 9 bases separated the two germline ends. CDR3 bases: TGTGCCAGCAGTTTCGAAACGTACTCCTATAATTCACCCCTCCACTTT. Translation gives CASSFETYSYNSPLHF.

The chain couples TRBV2 to TRBJ2-2; the D is unclear. The CDR3 covers 15 residues. Per the germline V gene, CDR1 is SNHLY and CDR2 is FYNNEI. Trimming shortened V by 7 bases and J by 0 bases, and 12 bases separated the two germline ends. The CDR3 is CASTSSLTNTGELFF. CDR3 in DNA: TGTGCCAGCACCTCGAGCCTTACGAACACCGGGGAGCTGTTTTTT.

V is TRBV18 and J is TRBJ1-5; D is possibly TRBD1 (5 bases). With 5 bases removed from V and 5 bases from J, the gap between germline ends came to 7 bases. The germline gives CDR1 KGHSH, CDR2 LQKENI. The CDR3 spans 12 residues. CDR3 region: CASSMGHQPQHF. The CDR3 DNA reads TGTGCCAGCTCAATGGGGCATCAGCCCCAGCATTTT.

This chain links TRBV7-9 with TRBJ2-7, with D perhaps given as TRBD1 or TRBD2 (6 bases each). The CDR3 loop spans 15 amino acids. V gave up 2 bases and J gave up 3 bases, with 14 bases separating them. Per germline, CDR1 SEHNR and CDR2 FQNEAQ (reference sequence). The CDR3 DNA is TGTGCCAGCAGCTTACGAGGGGGGAGGATCTACGAGCAGTACTTC. Encoded protein: CASSLRGGRIYEQYF.

The chain uses TRBV6-5 and TRBJ1-1, with a possible D match to TRBD1 (6 bases). Germline V gene sequence: CDR1 MNHEY, CDR2 SVGAGI. V dropped 2 bases and J dropped 5 bases, with 9 bases sitting between them. There are 13 residues in the CDR3. The CDR3: CASSYTRGTEAFF. CDR3 coding DNA: TGTGCCAGCAGTTACACCAGGGGAACTGAAGCTTTCTTT.

The chain links TRBV30 to TRBJ2-7; D unclear. Per the germline V gene, CDR1 is GTSNPN and CDR2 is SVGIG (reference sequence). CDR3 length: 11 amino acids. With 0 bases removed from V and 6 bases from J, the gap between germline ends came to 6 bases. The CDR3 here is CAWSVLSEQYF. In DNA form, the CDR3 reads TGTGCCTGGAGTGTACTCTCCGAGCAGTACTTC.